The sequence of this TCR beta chain was determined in a study of post-analysis software for immune sequencing data. Study as a whole: Included courses were relapsing-remitting and secondary progressive multiple sclerosis; progressive-relapsing multiple sclerosis was also included.

In regard to this clonotype: The antigen remains unidentified.

CDR1 is SGHVS and CDR2 is FNYEAQ in the germline V gene. The CDR3 consists of 14 residues. The ends lost 1 base at V and 6 bases at J; junction bases unmatched: 4. Carried by the TCR beta cDNA libraries were unique molecular identifiers. When about 0.85 to 11 million T cells were used, they gave hundreds of thousands of cDNA molecules. Each CDR3 protein gets one entry after TCRdb re-called the PCR reads with MiXCR. Here the sample spans roughly 730,000 distinct CDR3 sequences, roughly 29% being singletons. General study results and limits: Clustering by F measure revealed strong co-clustering among samples prepared together in one batch. Compared against controls, patients with multiple sclerosis displayed significantly lower normalized Chao1 diversity. Roughly 5 TRBV segments (TRBV5-6, TRBV5-1 and TRBV20-1 among them) occurred more frequently in patients than in controls.

The J gene is TRBJ2-7, the V gene TRBV7-6, with 9 positions matching TRBD1. The sequencing input was blood. This sequence originates from a girl aged 5-17 years with multiple sclerosis. CDR3 coding DNA: TGTGCCAGCAGCTTAGGGACAGGGGATGGCGAGCAGTACTTC. Encoded protein: CASSLGTGDGEQYF.